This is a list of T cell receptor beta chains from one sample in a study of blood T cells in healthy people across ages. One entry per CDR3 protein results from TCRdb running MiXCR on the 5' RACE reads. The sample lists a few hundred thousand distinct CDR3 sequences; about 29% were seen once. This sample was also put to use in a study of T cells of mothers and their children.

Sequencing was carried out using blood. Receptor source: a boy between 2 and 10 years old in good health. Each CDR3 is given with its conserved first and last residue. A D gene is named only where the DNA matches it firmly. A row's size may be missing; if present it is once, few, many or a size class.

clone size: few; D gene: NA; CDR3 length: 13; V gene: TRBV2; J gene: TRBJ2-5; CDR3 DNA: TGTGCCACCAAGGAGGGGTTTGGAGAGACCCAGTACTTC; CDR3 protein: CATKEGFGETQYF
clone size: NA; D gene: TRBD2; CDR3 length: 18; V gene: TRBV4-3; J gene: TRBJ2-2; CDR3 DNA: TGCGCCAGCAGCCGAGGGACTAGCGGGGCCATGGACACCGGGGAGCTGTTTTTT; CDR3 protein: CASSRGTSGAMDTGELFF
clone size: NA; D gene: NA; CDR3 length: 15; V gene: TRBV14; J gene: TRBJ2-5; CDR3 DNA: TGTGCCAGCAGCCGAACTCACGCGTACCAAGAGACCCAGTACTTC; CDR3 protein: CASSRTHAYQETQYF
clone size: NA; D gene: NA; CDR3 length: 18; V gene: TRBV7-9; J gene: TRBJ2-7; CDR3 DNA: TGTGCCAGCAGCTTAGAGTTCTGGGGGACGGACCCGATCTACGAGCAGTACTTC; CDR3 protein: CASSLEFWGTDPIYEQYF
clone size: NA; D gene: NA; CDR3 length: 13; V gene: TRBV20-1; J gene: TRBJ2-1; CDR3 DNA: TGCAGTGCTAGTGTCCAGGAGGAGAATGAGCAGTTCTTC; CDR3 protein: CSASVQEENEQFF
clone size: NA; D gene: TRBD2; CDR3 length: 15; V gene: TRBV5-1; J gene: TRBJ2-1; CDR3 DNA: TGCGCCAGCAGCAATAGCGGGGGGGCCTACAATGAGCAGTTCTTC; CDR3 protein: CASSNSGGAYNEQFF
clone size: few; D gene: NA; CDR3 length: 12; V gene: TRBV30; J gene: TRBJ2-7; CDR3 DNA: TGTGCCTGGAACAGGTTTTCCTACGAGCAGTACTTC; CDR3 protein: CAWNRFSYEQYF
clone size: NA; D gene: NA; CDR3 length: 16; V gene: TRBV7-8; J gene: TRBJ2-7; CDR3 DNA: TGTGCCAGCAGCTTAGCGAGGCTCGGGGTCTGGTACGAGCAGTACTTC; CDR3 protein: CASSLARLGVWYEQYF
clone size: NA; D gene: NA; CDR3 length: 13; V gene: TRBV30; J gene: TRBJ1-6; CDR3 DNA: TGTGCCTGGAGTGAACAGGGCGATTCACCCCTCCACTTT; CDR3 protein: CAWSEQGDSPLHF
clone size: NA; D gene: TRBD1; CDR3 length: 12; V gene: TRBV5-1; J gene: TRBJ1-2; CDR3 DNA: TGCGCCAGCAGCTTGGGGGACAGGGGGTACACCTTC; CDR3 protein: CASSLGDRGYTF
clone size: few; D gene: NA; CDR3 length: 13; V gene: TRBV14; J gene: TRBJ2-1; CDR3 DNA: TGTGCCAGCAGCCATGATGGGTGGAATGAGCAGTTCTTC; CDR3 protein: CASSHDGWNEQFF
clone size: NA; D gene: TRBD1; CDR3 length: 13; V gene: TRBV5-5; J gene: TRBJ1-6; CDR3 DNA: TGTGCCAGCAGCCCCGGGACAGGGACCTTAGTCCACTTT; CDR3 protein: CASSPGTGTLVHF
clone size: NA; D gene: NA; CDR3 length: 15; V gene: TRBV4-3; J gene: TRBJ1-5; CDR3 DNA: TGCGCCAGCAGCCAAGATAGCGGGGGTGGCCAGCCCCAGCATTTT; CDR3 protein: CASSQDSGGGQPQHF
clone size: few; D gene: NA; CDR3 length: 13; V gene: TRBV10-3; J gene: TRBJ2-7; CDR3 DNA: TGTGCCATCAGTGACAGGAGCTCCTACGAGCAGTACTTC; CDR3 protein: CAISDRSSYEQYF
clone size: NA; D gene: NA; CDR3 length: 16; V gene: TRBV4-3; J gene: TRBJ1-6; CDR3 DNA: TGCGCCAGCAGCCAAGCTGAAGGATGGGCTGATTCACCCCTCCACTTT; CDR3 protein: CASSQAEGWADSPLHF
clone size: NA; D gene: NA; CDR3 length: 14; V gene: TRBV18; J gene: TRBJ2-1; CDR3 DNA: TGTGCCAGCTCACCACTGGACCGGGTGGGAGAGCAGTTCTTC; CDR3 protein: CASSPLDRVGEQFF
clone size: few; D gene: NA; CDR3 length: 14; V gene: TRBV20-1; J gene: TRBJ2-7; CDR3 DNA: TGCAGTGCTAGAGTGAGGCTAGGGGGACGCGAGCAGTACTTC; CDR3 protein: CSARVRLGGREQYF
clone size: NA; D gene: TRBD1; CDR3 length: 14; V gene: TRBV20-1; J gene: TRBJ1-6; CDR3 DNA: TGCAGTGCTAGGACAGGGGGGGGGCGATCACCCCTCCACTTT; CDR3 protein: CSARTGGGRSPLHF
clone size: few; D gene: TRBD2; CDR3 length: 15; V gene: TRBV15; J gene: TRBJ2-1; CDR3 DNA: TGTGCCACCAGCGTAACTAGCGGGAGAGGGGATGAGCAGTTCTTC; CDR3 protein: CATSVTSGRGDEQFF
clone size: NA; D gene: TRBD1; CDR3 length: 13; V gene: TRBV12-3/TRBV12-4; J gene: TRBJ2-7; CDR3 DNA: TGTGCCAGCAGTACAGGGGACAGCTACGAGCAGTACTTC; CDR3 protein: CASSTGDSYEQYF
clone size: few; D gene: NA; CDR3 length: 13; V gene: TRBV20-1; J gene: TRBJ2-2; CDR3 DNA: TGCAGTGCTAGCGGGGGACACACCGGGGAGCTGTTTTTT; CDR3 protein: CSASGGHTGELFF
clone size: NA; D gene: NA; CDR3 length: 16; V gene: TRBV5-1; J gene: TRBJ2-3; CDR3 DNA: TGCGCCAGCAGCTTGGAGGTCCTCTCTAGCACAGATACGCAGTATTTT; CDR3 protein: CASSLEVLSSTDTQYF
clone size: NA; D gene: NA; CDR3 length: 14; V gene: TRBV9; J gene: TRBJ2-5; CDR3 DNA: TGTGCCAGCAGCGTAGTAGGGTGGGAGGAGACCCAGTACTTC; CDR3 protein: CASSVVGWEETQYF
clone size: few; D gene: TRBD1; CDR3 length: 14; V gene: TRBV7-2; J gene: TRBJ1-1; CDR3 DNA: TGTGCCAGCAGCCGCCGGGGACAGGGGACTGAAGCTTTCTTT; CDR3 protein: CASSRRGQGTEAFF
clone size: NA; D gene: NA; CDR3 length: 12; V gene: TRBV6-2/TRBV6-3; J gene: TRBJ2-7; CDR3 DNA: TGTGCCAGCAGTTACGTCGGTAGCGAGCAGTACTTC; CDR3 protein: CASSYVGSEQYF
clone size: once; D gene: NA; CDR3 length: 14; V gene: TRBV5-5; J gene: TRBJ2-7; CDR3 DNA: TGTGCCAGCAGCACTGGACGGACCTCTTACGAGCAGTACTTC; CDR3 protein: CASSTGRTSYEQYF
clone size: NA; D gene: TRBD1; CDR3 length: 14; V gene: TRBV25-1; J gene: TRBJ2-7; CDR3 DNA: TGTGCCAGCAGGGGACAGGGACTGTCCTACGAGCAGTACTTC; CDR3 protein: CASRGQGLSYEQYF
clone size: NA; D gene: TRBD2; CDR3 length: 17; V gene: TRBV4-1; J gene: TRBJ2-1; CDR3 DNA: TGCGCCAGCAGCCAAGATTTACGGGAGGGCCTCCACAATGAGCAGTTCTTC; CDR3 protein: CASSQDLREGLHNEQFF
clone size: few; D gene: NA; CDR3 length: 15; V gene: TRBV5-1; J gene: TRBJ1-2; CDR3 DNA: TGCGCCAGCAGCTTGGGCGGGGGGCGCGCCTATGGCTACACCTTC; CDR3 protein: CASSLGGGRAYGYTF
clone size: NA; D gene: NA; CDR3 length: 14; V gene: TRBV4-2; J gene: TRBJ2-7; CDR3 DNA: TGTGCCAGCAGCCGGCTGAGGAAGATCAACGAGCAGTACTTC; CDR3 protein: CASSRLRKINEQYF
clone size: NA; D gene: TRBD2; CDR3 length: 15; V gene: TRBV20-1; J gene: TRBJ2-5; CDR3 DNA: TGCAGTGCCGGGACTAGCGGGAGGATATCAGAGACCCAGTACTTC; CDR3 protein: CSAGTSGRISETQYF
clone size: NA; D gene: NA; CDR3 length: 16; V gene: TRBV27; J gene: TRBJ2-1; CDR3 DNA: TGTGCCAGCAGTTTTTCAGAGAGAGGCTCCTACAATGAGCAGTTCTTC; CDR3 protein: CASSFSERGSYNEQFF
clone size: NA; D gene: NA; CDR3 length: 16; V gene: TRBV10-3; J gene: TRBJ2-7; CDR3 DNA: TGTGCCATCAGTGAGGGGCCAGCGGACCTCTCCTACGAGCAGTGCTTC; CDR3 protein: CAISEGPADLSYEQCF
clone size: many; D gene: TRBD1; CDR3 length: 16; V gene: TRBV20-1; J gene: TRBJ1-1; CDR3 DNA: TGCAGTGCTAGAGATGGGGGACAGGGGGCGCGAACTGAAGCTTTCTTT; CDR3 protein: CSARDGGQGARTEAFF
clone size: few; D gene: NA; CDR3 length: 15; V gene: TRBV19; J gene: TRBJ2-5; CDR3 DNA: TGTGCCAGTAGTATTTCCGCGGGGTATCAAGAGACCCAGTACTTC; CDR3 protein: CASSISAGYQETQYF